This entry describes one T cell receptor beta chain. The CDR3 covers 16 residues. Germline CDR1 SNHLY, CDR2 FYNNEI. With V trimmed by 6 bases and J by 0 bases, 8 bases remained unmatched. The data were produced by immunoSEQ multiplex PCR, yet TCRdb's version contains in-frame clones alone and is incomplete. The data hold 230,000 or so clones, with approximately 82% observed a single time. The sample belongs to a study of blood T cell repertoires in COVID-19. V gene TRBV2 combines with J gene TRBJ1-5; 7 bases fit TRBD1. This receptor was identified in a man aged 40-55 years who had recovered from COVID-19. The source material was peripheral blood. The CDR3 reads CASREKGQYSNQPQHF. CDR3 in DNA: TGTGCCAGCAGGGAAAAGGGACAGTATAGCAATCAGCCCCAGCATTTT. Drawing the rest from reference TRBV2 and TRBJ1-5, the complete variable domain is EPEVTQTPSHQVTQMGQEVILRCVPISNHLYFYWYRQILGQKVEFLVSFYNNEISEKSEIFDDQFSVERPDGSNFTLKIRSTKLEDSAMYFCASREKGQYSNQPQHFGDGTRLSIL.